This T cell receptor (beta chain) was captured in a study of beta chain features in type 1 diabetes. Comments on this clone: Its antigen is still unknown.

Study-wide results and limits: PCR might favor shorter templates, equally in patients and controls. Within each of all four CD4+ subsets, Type 1 diabetes patients had TCRB CDR3s that were moderately but significantly shorter. The study left unresolved whether HLA type influences TCRB rearrangement.

The CDR3 length is 12 residues. CDR1 SGHRS and CDR2 YFSETQ come from the germline V gene. Trimming removed 3 bases from V and 4 bases from J, with 8 bases in between. A single heparinised draw of roughly 110 mL on average was taken per donor. The sequenced template was cDNA made from the entire isolated RNA. Using immunoSEQ multiplex PCR, the repertoire was profiled, and TCRdb retains in-frame clones only, with some absent. The sample gives about 930,000 clones, 17% of which show up once; 0.02% to 0.025% is in the top ten. J is TRBJ2-7 and V is TRBV5-1, with D perhaps assigned TRBD1 or TRBD2 (5 bases each). This clonotype was sampled from a woman aged 18-29 years in good health. The material sequenced was naive CD4+ T cells from blood. The CDR3, as DNA: TGCGCCAGCAGCTGGGGCGGGTACGAGCAGTACTTC. Translation: CASSWGGYEQYF. Looking up the rest from reference TRBV5-1 and TRBJ2-7 gives the full variable domain: KAGVTQTPRYLIKTRGQQVTLSCSPISGHRSVSWYQQTPGQGLQFLFEYFSETQRNKGNFPGRFSGRQFSNSRSEMNVSTLELGDSALYLCASSWGGYEQYFGPGTRLTVT.